One and the same sample provided the 12 T cell receptor beta chains below, sequenced in a study of Ad26.COV2.S vaccination and SARS-CoV-2 variants (dated by TCRdb to the early 2020s). The library was produced with the immunoSEQ multiplex PCR assay. TCRdb mirrors the immuneACCESS table, restricted to in-frame sequences. Some clones are absent from its copies; in checked studies, under half trace to an unresolved V gene, and the reason for the others is unknown. The sample table contains approximately 280,000 clones; only one count was recorded for about 87% of them. Clones ranked in the top ten supply about 3.1% of the sample. The treatment or condition label, read with the paper, signifies: over 15 received Ad26.COV2.S at low or high dose, single or two shots; roughly five received placebo; per-sample allocation not given. Repertoires of vaccine and placebo recipients were sequenced from samples taken on day 63 after the first injection.

The sequencing used peripheral blood, collected in a trial of Ad26.COV2.S vaccine versus placebo. The receptor set was obtained from a person aged 18-65 years who received the Ad26.COV2.S COVID-19 vaccine or a placebo.

This clone was counted a single time. The chain employs TRBV6-5 and TRBJ2-7, with D possibly matching TRBD1 (6 bases). V was shortened by 0 bases and J by 5 bases, with 8 bases between the two germline ends. Germline-derived CDR1 and CDR2 are MNHEY and SVGAGI. The CDR3 is 13 amino acids. This chain's CDR3 is CASSYSTGNEQYF. In DNA form, the CDR3 reads TGTGCCAGCAGTTACTCCACAGGGAACGAGCAGTACTTC.

V gene TRBV6-5 combines with J gene TRBJ1-2, with D tentatively TRBD1 (5 bases). Germline V CDR1 and CDR2: MNHEY, SVGAGI. The CDR3 loop spans 13 amino acids. V was clipped by 7 bases and J by 4 bases, with 13 bases between them. CDR3 sequence: CASKGGAGYGYTF. CDR3 nucleotide sequence: TGTGCCAGCAAGGGTGGGGCGGGCTATGGCTACACCTTC.

The V call is TRBV27, the J call TRBJ2-7, with 10 bases that match TRBD1. V lost 4 bases, J lost 4 bases, and 7 bases stayed unmatched. The germline V gene encodes CDR1 MNHEY and CDR2 SMNVEV (reference sequence). This CDR3 region has 15 residues. The CDR3 DNA sequence: TGTGCCAGCAGTTCACTCCCGGACAGGGGGTACGAGCAGTACTTC. Translated: CASSSLPDRGYEQYF.

This chain links TRBV7-2 with TRBJ1-2, with TRBD1 matching over 7 bases. Germline assignment: CDR1 SGHTA and CDR2 FQGNSA. V was clipped by 6 bases and J by 5 bases; unmatched bases: 3. The CDR3 spans 12 residues. The CDR3 DNA sequence: TGTGCCAGCAGTCCAGGGGGTTATGGCTACACCTTC. As protein: CASSPGGYGYTF.

In this sample, this clone turned up a few times. This chain connects TRBV4-2 to TRBJ2-2; D unresolved. V was cut by 2 bases and J by 8 bases, with 18 bases left in between. This CDR3 is built from 16 residues. CDR1 and CDR2 from the germline V gene are LGHNA and YNFKEQ. CDR3 protein: CASSQRAQAWAGELFF. Here the CDR3 DNA reads TGTGCCAGCAGCCAACGGGCCCAGGCATGGGCTGGGGAGCTGTTTTTT.

This chain joins TRBV30 and TRBJ2-6; no firm D call. V lost 3 bases and J lost 2, with 11 bases in between. The germline CDR1 and CDR2 sequences are GTSNPN and SVGIG (reference sequence). The CDR3 contains 15 residues. The DNA of the CDR3 is TGTGCCTGGAGAGAACTACGCCCTGGGGCCAACGTCCTGACTTTC. Protein sequence: CAWRELRPGANVLTF.

This clone was recorded once. The chain employs TRBV14 and TRBJ2-7; TRBD1 might be the D (6 bases). This CDR3 is built from 16 residues. With 0 bases removed from V and 5 bases from J, the gap between germline ends came to 17 bases. CDR1 SGHDN and CDR2 FVKESK come from the germline V gene. CDR3 in amino acids: CASSQDLRAGVNEQYF. The CDR3 DNA sequence: TGTGCCAGCAGCCAAGATCTACGCGCAGGGGTCAACGAGCAGTACTTC.

The rearrangement links TRBV25-1 to TRBJ1-2, with D perhaps matching TRBD1 (6 bases). CDR3 length: 13 amino acids. V dropped 4 bases and J dropped 4 bases, with 10 bases sitting between them. Germline CDR1 reads MGHDK; CDR2 reads SYGVNS. The CDR3: CASSGGGAYGYTF. The CDR3 coding sequence is TGTGCCAGCAGTGGAGGGGGAGCCTATGGCTACACCTTC.

This clone was picked up a small number of times. The J gene is TRBJ1-2, the V gene TRBV10-2, with TRBD1 identical over 10 bases. J was trimmed by 6 bases and V by 4 bases; bases with no gene match: 2. Germline V gives CDR1 WSHSY, CDR2 SAAADI. This CDR3 region has 13 residues. The CDR3: CASSGGQGHGYTF. CDR3 nucleotide sequence: TGCGCCAGCAGTGGGGGACAGGGGCATGGCTACACCTTC.

This clone appeared many times. CDR3 sequence reads: CASSVAGGAGGYTF. CDR3 sequence (DNA): TGTGCCAGCAGCGTAGCCGGGGGGGCAGGAGGCTACACCTTC. The chain recombines TRBV9 with TRBJ1-2; a weak D match, TRBD1 (6 bases). The CDR3 totals 14 residues. V lost 0 bases and J 8 bases, leaving 14 bases between the germline ends. CDR1 and CDR2 from the germline V gene are SGDLS and YYNGEE. The full variable domain, its missing parts supplied by reference TRBV9 and TRBJ1-2, is DSGVTQTPKHLITATGQRVTLRCSPRSGDLSVYWYQQSLDQGLQFLIQYYNGEERAKGNILERFSAQQFPDLHSELNLSSLELGDSALYFCASSVAGGAGGYTFGSGTRLTVV.

V gene TRBV4-3 combines with J gene TRBJ2-1; D perhaps matches TRBD1 (6 bases). This CDR3 region has 16 residues. V was shortened by 6 bases and J by 4 bases, with 19 bases between the two germline ends. Germline values: CDR1 LGHNA, CDR2 YSLEER. This CDR3 reads CASRGALTGVYNEQFF. The CDR3 nucleotides are TGCGCCAGCAGGGGTGCTTTGACAGGAGTATACAATGAGCAGTTCTTC.

This clone was observed a single time. V is TRBV30 and J is TRBJ2-6, with D hard to call. The length of the CDR3 is 14 residues. In germline, CDR1 is GTSNPN, CDR2 SVGIG (reference sequence). V lost 4 bases, J lost 0 bases, and 7 bases lay in between. The CDR3 DNA is TGTGCCTGGACCATTAACTCTGGGGCCAACGTCCTGACTTTC. This encodes CAWTINSGANVLTF.